This TCR beta chain was documented in a study of cytomegalovirus exposure and HLA in healthy donors. It was with 60 Vbeta and 13 Jbeta primers that the PCR ran. Clones were read by immunoSEQ multiplex PCR, and TCRdb kept only the in-frame ones, dropping some. The table includes 150,000 to 200,000 clones, approximately 78% detected once. Germline loops: CDR1 SGHRS, CDR2 YFSETQ. The CDR3 has 15 amino acids. The material sequenced was PBMCs. The chain employs TRBV5-1 and TRBJ2-5, with TRBD2 matching over 8 bases. The closer fit of TRBJ2-7 to the DNA end suggests the J call may be wrong. The TCR originated in a woman in her forties or fifties in good health and CMV-seropositive. CDR3 nucleotides: TGCGCCAGCAGCGCACTAGCGGATGTTCGGGGCGAGCAGTACTTC. Protein sequence: CASSALADVRGEQYF.